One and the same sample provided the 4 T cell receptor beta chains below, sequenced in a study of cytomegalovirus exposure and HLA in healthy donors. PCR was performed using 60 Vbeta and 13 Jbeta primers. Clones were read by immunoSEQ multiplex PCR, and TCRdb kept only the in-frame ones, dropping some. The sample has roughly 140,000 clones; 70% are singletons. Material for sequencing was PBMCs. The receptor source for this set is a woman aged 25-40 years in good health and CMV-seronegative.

The CDR3 DNA follows: TGTGCCAGCAGAGGAGGGCCGGGCACAGATACGCAGTATTTT. This codes for CASRGGPGTDTQYF. V is TRBV9 and J is TRBJ2-3; weak D call: TRBD2 (6 bases). CDR1 is SGDLS, CDR2 YYNGEE, per germline. The CDR3 contains 14 residues. V shed 5 bases and J shed 1 base, with 11 bases lying between them.

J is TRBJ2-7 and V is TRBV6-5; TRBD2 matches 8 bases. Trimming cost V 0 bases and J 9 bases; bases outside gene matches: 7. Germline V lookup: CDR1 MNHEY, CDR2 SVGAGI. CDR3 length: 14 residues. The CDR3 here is CASSYSFREGVQYF. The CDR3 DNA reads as TGTGCCAGCAGTTACTCGTTCCGGGAGGGGGTGCAGTACTTC.

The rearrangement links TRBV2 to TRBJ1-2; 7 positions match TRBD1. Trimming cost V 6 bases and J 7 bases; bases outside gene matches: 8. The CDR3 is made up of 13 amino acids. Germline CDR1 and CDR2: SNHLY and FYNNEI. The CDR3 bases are TGTGCCAGCAGAGGCGAGGGGGCGGGTGGCTACACCTTC. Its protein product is CASRGEGAGGYTF.

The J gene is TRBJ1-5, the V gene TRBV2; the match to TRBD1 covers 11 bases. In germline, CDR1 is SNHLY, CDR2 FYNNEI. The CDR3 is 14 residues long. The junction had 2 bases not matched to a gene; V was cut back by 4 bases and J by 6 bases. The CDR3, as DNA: TGTGCCAGCAGTGGGACAGGGGGCGGTCAGCCCCAGCATTTT. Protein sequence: CASSGTGGGQPQHF.